This T cell receptor beta chain is from a study of blood T cell repertoires in COVID-19. Whole-study context: Cohort 3 recovered donors had two negative PCRs, clearance, or symptom resolution. Acute-phase and convalescent COVID-19 samples originated in the United States, Italy and Spain.

Participant age was roughly 18 to 100 years, and participants resided in about two dozen US areas. Allocation to cohorts depended on clinical history reported by the participants. The protocol was immunoSEQ multiplex PCR, while the TCRdb copy is restricted to in-frame clones and leaves out a portion. The table has about 360,000 clones, around 87% seen once. CDR3 length: 12 amino acids. CDR1 and CDR2 (germline): MNHEY, SVGAGI. Between the trimmed V and J ends, which lost 10 bases and 12 bases, there was a span of 22 bases. The V gene is TRBV6-5, the J gene TRBJ2-7; D is perhaps TRBD2 (5 bases). Source material: PBMCs or T cells enriched from blood (not recorded which). This TCR was recovered from a man between 40 and 49 years old in a cohort exposed to, infected with or recovered from COVID-19 (not recorded which). Here the CDR3 DNA reads TGTGCCACCGCGGACTCAAGATCGGAACCGTACTTC. Protein product: CATADSRSEPYF.